This T cell receptor (beta chain) was captured by sequencing in a study of OX40 agonist ivuxolimab in advanced cancers. Background on the whole study: Ivuxolimab was a fully human IgG2 agonistic monoclonal antibody targeting the costimulatory receptor OX40 (CD134). Intravenous ivuxolimab was administered to patients every 2 weeks at six dose levels: 0.01, 0.1, 0.3, 1.5, 3 and 10 mg/kg. Of the approximately 50 dose-escalation patients, hepatocellular carcinoma was present in about 19, melanoma in around 15, renal cell carcinoma in 9 and head and neck cancer in 9. In the dose-escalation cohort, approximately 82% of patients were male, and the mean age was roughly 56 years with a range of about 20 to 80. Prior anti-PD-1, anti-PD-L1 or anti-CTLA-4 therapy was permitted, and checkpoint inhibitors had been received by about two fifths of dose-escalation patients. Partial responses occurred in three dose-escalation patients, of whom one had hepatocellular carcinoma and two had cutaneous melanoma. The point of sequencing TCRbeta in the periphery was to test whether ivuxolimab changed TCR sequence diversity and drove clonal T-cell expansion. The paper describes the monotherapy dose-escalation part (N of about 55 patients) of the phase I trial of ivuxolimab.

Patients with a history of autoimmune disease or receiving systemic immunosuppression were excluded from the trial. Peripheral blood for TCR sequencing was collected from all dose cohorts at baseline, on cycle 4 day 1, and on cycle 7 day 1. The samples were taken from a phase I, first-in-human, multicenter, open-label dose-escalation trial of ivuxolimab. Adults with locally advanced or metastatic head and neck squamous cell, hepatocellular, melanoma or renal cell carcinoma were enrolled in the trial. CD4+ and CD8+ T cells were sorted separately from peripheral blood before TCR sequencing. On the study overall, not on this receptor specifically: After ivuxolimab, expanded clones were on average more numerous among CD8+ T cells than among CD4+ T cells. The antigen specificity of the peripheral T cells that underwent clonal expansion was not determined. In partial responders in the 0.1-3.0 mg/kg groups, normalized peripheral clonal expansion was found to be among the lowest, especially among CD8+ T cells. Low levels of normalized T-cell clonal expansion were also shown by some nonresponding patients. At doses from 0.1 to 3.0 mg/kg, clonal expansion was seen in both CD4+ and CD8+ blood T cells between baseline and week 6.

Genomic DNA was isolated from the sorted cells so that the TCRbeta CDR3 region could be sequenced. The immunoSEQ Assay was used for sequencing of TCRbeta CDR3 regions. In TCRdb, the immuneACCESS table is reduced to in-frame sequences with V and J assigned. These tables do not hold every clone; where another copy was compared, an unresolved V gene accounts for under half, and the others remain unexplained. This sample is represented by roughly 70,000 clones; about 85% of them were singletons. Of the sample, about 0.83% is held by the ten largest clones. With respect to this clone: Its antigen is not yet known. The record has no base qualities; no much larger clone is one base away.

The germline V gene provides CDR1 ENHRY and CDR2 SYGVKD. Trimming removed 2 bases from V and 7 bases from J, leaving 14 bases between the germline ends. The CDR3 covers 14 residues, taking in both the cysteine and the phenylalanine. Just the 42-base CDR3 DNA is kept, in frame starting at base 1. Material: CD4+ or CD8+ T cells sorted from blood, obtained in a trial of the OX40 agonist ivuxolimab. The V gene is TRBV10-3 and the J gene is TRBJ1-1; no confident D gene assignment can be made. The source is an adult with an advanced solid tumor such as melanoma, head and neck, liver or kidney cancer. Here the CDR3 is given as CAISEPHLGSEAFF. The nucleotide sequence is given as TGTGCCATCAGTGAGCCACATCTGGGAAGTGAAGCTTTCTTT.